These 10 T cell receptor beta chains share one sample of origin, sequenced in a study of cytomegalovirus exposure and HLA in healthy donors. Amplification used 60 Vbeta primers and 13 Jbeta primers. Sequencing used immunoSEQ multiplex PCR; TCRdb keeps in-frame clones, though not all of them. The sample has approximately 100,000 clones, roughly 82% seen once; the top ten hold 6.1%. Sequenced input: PBMCs. The source of these receptors is a woman aged 45-65 years in good health and CMV-seropositive.

J is TRBJ1-1 and V is TRBV21-1; the table's D call, TRBD1, has no DNA check behind it. TRBV21-1 is classified as a pseudogene. The CDR3 length is 17 residues. CDR3 amino acids: CASSKARSRTADVEAFF. The CDR3 DNA reads as TGTGCCAGCAGCAAGGCGCGATCCCGGACAGCAGACGTAGAAGCTTTCTTT.

This clone was counted once. V is TRBV28 and J is TRBJ2-4; 10 bases map to TRBD1. Germline V gene lookup returns CDR1 MDHEN and CDR2 SYDVKM. V was pared by 1 base and J by 8 bases, with 11 bases of the junction left unmatched. CDR3 length: 17 residues. Here the CDR3 DNA reads TGTGCCAGCAGTTTATTAGGGACAGGGGACGAGTCGGACATTCAGTACTTC. Its translation: CASSLLGTGDESDIQYF.

The table lists this clone with a count of one. The gene calls are TRBV5-1 and TRBJ1-2, with TRBD1 matching over 8 bases. The CDR3 sequence is 14 residues long. From germline, CDR1 is SGHRS and CDR2 YFSETQ. V shed 4 bases, J shed 3 bases, and the junction held 5 bases outside the gene matches. CDR3 in amino acids: CASSTQTGDYGYTF. The CDR3 DNA follows: TGCGCCAGCAGCACCCAGACAGGGGACTATGGCTACACCTTC.

In nucleotides, the CDR3 is TGCGCCAGCAGTGAGTACGGGGGAGCGGCCCATGGCTACACCTTC. Translated, it gives CASSEYGGAAHGYTF. The V and J genes are TRBV10-2 and TRBJ1-2; possible D gene TRBD1, 5 bases. Trimming removed 1 base at V and 6 bases at J, with 15 bases between. The CDR3 has 15 amino acids. Per germline, CDR1 WSHSY and CDR2 SAAADI.

This chain links TRBV18 with TRBJ1-1; 9 bases agree with TRBD1. The CDR3 totals 17 residues. Per germline, CDR1 KGHSH and CDR2 LQKENI. With 3 bases clipped from V and 4 bases from J, the junction kept 12 bases outside the gene matches. This CDR3 reads CASSPGVQGAGSTEAFF. The CDR3 coding sequence is TGTGCCAGCTCACCGGGCGTACAGGGGGCGGGAAGCACTGAAGCTTTCTTT.

This clone was observed a single time. The chain couples TRBV7-9 to TRBJ2-5; TRBD2 might be the D (6 bases). The germline V gene has CDR1 SEHNR and CDR2 FQNEAQ (reference sequence). Trimming stripped 5 bases from V and 2 bases from J, with 18 bases between. The CDR3 is 16 residues long. CDR3: CASSEMNLGGQETQYF. The CDR3 region has the DNA TGTGCCAGCAGCGAAATGAACCTCGGGGGACAAGAGACCCAGTACTTC.

The gene calls are TRBV2 and TRBJ2-2, with 8 bases lining up with TRBD2. Trimming cost V 6 bases and J 2 bases; bases outside gene matches: 5. This CDR3 contains 15 residues. Germline V lookup: CDR1 SNHLY, CDR2 FYNNEI. This CDR3 reads CASSRSGGNTGELFF. For the CDR3, the DNA is TGTGCCAGCAGCAGGAGCGGGGGAAACACCGGGGAGCTGTTTTTT.

Only a few counts were recorded for this clone. The chain employs TRBV4-1 and TRBJ1-2, with 8 bases identical to TRBD1. CDR3 length equals 15 residues. Trimming took 7 bases from V and 7 from J; bases not matched to a gene: 14. Germline CDR1 reads MGHRA; CDR2 reads YSYEKL. The DNA for the CDR3 is TGCGCCAGCACCCAGTGGGCAGGGGGCGCCTCTGGCTACACCTTC. This encodes CASTQWAGGASGYTF.

This clone appeared a single time. The V and J genes are TRBV7-3 and TRBJ2-7; possible D gene TRBD2, 7 bases. Trimming cost V 2 bases and J 1 base, with 12 bases left between them. From germline, CDR1 is SGHTA and CDR2 FQGTGA. The CDR3 loop spans 15 amino acids. CDR3 DNA: TGTGCCAGCAGCTTATACGGGGGGCGGTCCTACGAGCAGTACTTC. Protein product: CASSLYGGRSYEQYF. Combining the CDR3 with reference TRBV7-3 and TRBJ2-7 gives the whole variable domain GAGVSQTPSNKVTEKGKYVELRCDPISGHTALYWYRQSLGQGPEFLIYFQGTGAADDSGLPNDRFFAVRPEGSVSTLKIQRTERGDSAVYLCASSLYGGRSYEQYFGPGTRLTVT.

The CDR3 is CASSPPDRDGETQYF. The CDR3 DNA reads as TGTGCCAGCTCACCCCCGGACAGGGATGGTGAGACCCAGTACTTC. This chain connects TRBV18 to TRBJ2-5; 8 positions match TRBD1. Germline V gene data show CDR1 as KGHSH and CDR2 as LQKENI. This CDR3 has 15 residues. Germline trimming cut 3 bases from V and 5 bases from J; bases unmatched to any gene: 8.